This record looks at one TCR beta chain sequence and its context. Other nucleotide sequences in the sample specify the same CDR3. Repertoires were generated with immunoSEQ multiplex PCR, while TCRdb's copy carries only in-frame clones and drops some. The sample records about 2.4 million clones, more than 80% being singletons. The sample is drawn from a study of shared clonotypes between healthy human individuals. Germline values: CDR1 SGHNT, CDR2 YYREEE (reference sequence). The CDR3 contains 15 residues. Losses at the gene ends were 4 bases for V and 0 bases for J; bases not matched to a gene: 2. Sequenced input: naive CD4+ T cells sorted from blood. Regarding subset: CD45RA+ positively selected. The clonotype originates from a young man in good health. This sequence joins TRBV5-4 and TRBJ2-3; the match to TRBD2 covers 10 bases. CDR3 sequence reads: CASSRTSGSTDTQYF. CDR3 DNA sequence: TGTGCCAGCAGCCGGACTAGCGGTAGCACAGATACGCAGTATTTT.